This T cell receptor beta chain was sequenced in a study of blood T cell repertoires in COVID-19. Sequencing was performed with immunoSEQ multiplex PCR; in TCRdb, only in-frame clones are kept and a portion is missing. The sample contains 250,000 to 400,000 clones, approximately 88% of which appear only once. V was cut by 3 bases and J by 7 bases, with 12 bases left in between. CDR3 length: 13 amino acids. The germline V gene encodes CDR1 KGHSH and CDR2 LQKENI. Source material: peripheral blood. The receptor comes from a woman aged 25 to 39 with COVID-19, enrolled during active disease. The gene calls are TRBV18 and TRBJ1-2, with D possibly being TRBD1 (6 bases). CDR3 loop: CASSPADSRGYTF. For the CDR3, the DNA is TGTGCCAGCTCACCCGCGGACAGCCGTGGCTACACCTTC.